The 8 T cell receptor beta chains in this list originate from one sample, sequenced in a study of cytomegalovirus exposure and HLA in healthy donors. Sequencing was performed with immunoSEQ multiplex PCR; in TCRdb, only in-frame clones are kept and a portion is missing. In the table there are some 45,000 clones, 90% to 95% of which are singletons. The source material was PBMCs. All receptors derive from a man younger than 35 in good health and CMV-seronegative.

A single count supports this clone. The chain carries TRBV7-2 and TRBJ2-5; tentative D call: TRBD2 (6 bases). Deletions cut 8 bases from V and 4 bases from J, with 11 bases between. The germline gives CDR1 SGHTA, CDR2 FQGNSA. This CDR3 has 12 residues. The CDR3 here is CASGEAGETQYF. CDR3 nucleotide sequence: TGTGCCAGCGGAGAAGCGGGAGAGACCCAGTACTTC.

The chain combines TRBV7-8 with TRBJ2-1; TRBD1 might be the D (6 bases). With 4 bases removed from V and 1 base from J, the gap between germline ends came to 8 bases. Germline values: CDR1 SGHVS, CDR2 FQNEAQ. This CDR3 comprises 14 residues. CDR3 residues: CASSSQGSYNEQFF. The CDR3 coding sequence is TGTGCCAGCAGCTCACAGGGTTCCTACAATGAGCAGTTCTTC.

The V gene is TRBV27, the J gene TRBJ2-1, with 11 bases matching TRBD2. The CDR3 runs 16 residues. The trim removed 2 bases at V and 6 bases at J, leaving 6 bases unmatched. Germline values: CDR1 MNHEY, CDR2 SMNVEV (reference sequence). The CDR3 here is CASSLLTSGRVNEQFF. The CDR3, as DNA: TGTGCCAGCAGTTTACTCACTAGCGGGAGAGTCAATGAGCAGTTCTTC.

The CDR3 loop is CASSGPGQGSSPLHF. The CDR3 bases are TGTGCCAGCAGTGGACCGGGACAGGGGAGTTCACCCCTCCACTTT. The rearrangement joins TRBV6-6 to TRBJ1-6; 10 nucleotides line up with TRBD1. The CDR3 has 15 amino acids. V lost 5 bases to trimming and J lost 9 bases; unmatched junction nucleotides: 7. Germline CDR1 and CDR2: MNHNY and SVGAGI (reference sequence).

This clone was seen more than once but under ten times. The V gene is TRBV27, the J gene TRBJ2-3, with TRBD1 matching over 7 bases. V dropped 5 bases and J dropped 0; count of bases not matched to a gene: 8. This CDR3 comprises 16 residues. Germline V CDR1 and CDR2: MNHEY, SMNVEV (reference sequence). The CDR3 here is CASSATGITSTDTQYF. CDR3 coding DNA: TGTGCCAGCAGTGCGACAGGGATTACTAGCACAGATACGCAGTATTTT.

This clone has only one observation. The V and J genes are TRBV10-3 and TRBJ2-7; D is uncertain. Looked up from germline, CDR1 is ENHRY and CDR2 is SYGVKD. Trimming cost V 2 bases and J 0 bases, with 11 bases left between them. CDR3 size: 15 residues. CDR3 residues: CAISERITDSYEQYF. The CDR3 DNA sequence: TGTGCCATCAGTGAGCGAATCACAGACTCCTACGAGCAGTACTTC.

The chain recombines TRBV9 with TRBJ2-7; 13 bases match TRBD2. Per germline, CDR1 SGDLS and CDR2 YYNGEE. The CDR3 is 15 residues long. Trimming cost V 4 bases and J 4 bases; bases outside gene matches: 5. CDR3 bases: TGTGCCAGCAGCACGGGACTAGCGGGACCTTACGAGCAGTACTTC. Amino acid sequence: CASSTGLAGPYEQYF.

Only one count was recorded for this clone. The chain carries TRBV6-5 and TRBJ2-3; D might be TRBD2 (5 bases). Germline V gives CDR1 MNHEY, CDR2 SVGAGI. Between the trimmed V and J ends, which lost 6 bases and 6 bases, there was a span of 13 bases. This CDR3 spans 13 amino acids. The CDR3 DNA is TGTGCCAGCAGCCGAGGAACGGGGGATACGCAGTATTTT. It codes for CASSRGTGDTQYF.